This T cell receptor beta chain was retrieved from a study of blood T cell repertoires in COVID-19. In the study overall: From the United States, Italy and Spain came samples of acute and convalescent COVID-19. PBMCs, B-cell-depleted T cells, or T cells were the source of the cDNA or gDNA that made up the material.

Per the study methods: Amplification from reference gene primers served as the basis for estimated nucleated cell counts. Here immunoSEQ multiplex PCR was the method, and the copy in TCRdb shows in-frame clones only, minus some. The V and J calls and clone size come from that table; D and trimming were worked out from the DNA. The table lists hundreds of thousands of clones, around nine tenths of them singletons. CDR1 is SGHVS and CDR2 is FQNEAQ in the germline V gene. The CDR3 loop spans 15 amino acids. Germline trimming cut 2 bases from V and 6 bases from J; bases unmatched to any gene: 3. This clone showed up just once.

The chain joins TRBV7-8 to TRBJ2-1, with 11 bases matching TRBD2. Input material: peripheral blood. The TCR comes from a woman between 18 and 29 years old who had recovered from COVID-19. Written as DNA, the CDR3 is TGTGCCAGCAGCTTACCGGGACTAGCGGTCAATGAGCAGTTCTTC. Translated, it gives CASSLPGLAVNEQFF.